The clone carrying this T cell receptor (beta chain) was seen only a few times. RNA was extracted and reverse transcribed into cDNA as the sequencing template. Libraries were prepared by immunoSEQ multiplex PCR; TCRdb keeps only in-frame clonotypes and omits some of them. The sample carries roughly 200,000 clones, roughly two fifths recorded once. The data are from a study of CD8+ T cells in alopecia areata. The CDR3 contains 12 residues. Per germline, CDR1 MNHNS and CDR2 SASEGT. Between the trimmed V and J ends, which lost 7 bases and 5 bases, there was a span of 11 bases. Treatment indicated: oral pan-JAK inhibitor, 5-10 mg twice daily.

The material was CD4+ T cells sorted from blood, obtained between weeks 30 and 35, from a patient treated with tofacitinib. The clonotype originates from a human donor with alopecia areata. The rearrangement joins TRBV6-1 to TRBJ1-2; D remains ambiguous. For the CDR3, the DNA is TGTGCCAGCACCGACGGTGGGTATGGCTACACCTTC. Translating it yields CASTDGGYGYTF.